The entry below gives a single T cell receptor beta chain sequence along with its context. Data came from immunoSEQ multiplex PCR; TCRdb stores just in-frame clones and leaves some out. Of some 1,100,000 clones in the sample, around 78% were seen once. The sample originates from a study of shared clonotypes between healthy human individuals. V was pared by 6 bases and J by 3 bases, with 14 bases between. Germline V gene sequence: CDR1 SNHLY, CDR2 FYNNEI. The CDR3 is made up of 14 amino acids. This TCR was recovered from a man aged 18 to 35 in good health. Some clones in this sample may be carry-over from other donors' samples. The V and J genes are TRBV2 and TRBJ1-1; the D gene is possibly TRBD1 (5 bases). Sequences were obtained from memory CD4+ T cells from PBMCs. Subset indicated: CD45RA-negative fraction. The CDR3 DNA sequence: TGTGCCAGCAGCAGGGAAACTGGGGACACTGAAGCTTTCTTT. Encoded protein: CASSRETGDTEAFF. Full variable domain (remainder filled in from reference TRBV2 and TRBJ1-1): EPEVTQTPSHQVTQMGQEVILRCVPISNHLYFYWYRQILGQKVEFLVSFYNNEISEKSEIFDDQFSVERPDGSNFTLKIRSTKLEDSAMYFCASSRETGDTEAFFGQGTRLTVV.